The 30 T cell receptor beta chains given below trace back to one sample, sequenced in a study of T cell repertoires in aging, cancer and after chemotherapy (dated by TCRdb to about 2019). Instead of sorted cells or RNA, genomic DNA extracted from peripheral blood served as the source for amplifying TCR beta rearrangements. Sequencing took place on an Illumina MiSeq. Rearranged TRB sequences spanning V, D and J segments were amplified by multiplex touch-down PCR using a mixed TRB-A/B primer pool. TCRdb trimmed the raw reads at Q25, called clones with MiXCR and kept productive beta chains. Rows with a matching CDR3 protein are joined into one entry that keeps the most common DNA and genes. For this sample there are about 780 distinct CDR3 sequences; around 23% appear just once. Of the sample, about 26% falls within the top ten clones. The sample comprised blood. Receptor source: a human donor with a solid tumor.

The chain carries TRBV30 and TRBJ1-1; D call uncertain. Trimming removed 1 base at V and 0 bases at J, with 12 bases between. Germline CDR1 is GTSNPN and CDR2 is SVGIG (reference sequence). CDR3 length: 15 residues. The CDR3 spells CAWSGPCLVNTEAFF. CDR3 bases: TGTGCCTGGAGTGGGCCGTGCCTAGTGAACACTGAAGCTTTCTTT.

In this sample, this clonotype turned up a few times. The chain links TRBV7-2 to TRBJ2-7; tentatively, D is TRBD2 (7 bases). The CDR3 is made up of 15 amino acids. CDR1 is SGHTA, CDR2 FQGNSA, per germline. Deletions cut 4 bases from V and 1 base from J, with 14 bases between. The CDR3 DNA sequence: TGTGCCAGCAGCTCGTGGGGGGGCCCGTCCTACGAGCAGTACTTC. As protein: CASSSWGGPSYEQYF. Looking up the rest from reference TRBV7-2 and TRBJ2-7 gives the full variable domain: GAGVSQSPSNKVTEKGKDVELRCDPISGHTALYWYRQSLGQGLEFLIYFQGNSAPDKSGLPSDRFSAERTGGSVSTLTIQRTQQEDSAVYLCASSSWGGPSYEQYFGPGTRLTVT.

Sample share makes this clonotype large. The rearrangement links TRBV5-4 to TRBJ2-5; either TRBD1 or TRBD2 may supply D (7 bases each). The CDR3 sequence is 16 residues long. Germline CDR1 reads SGHNT; CDR2 reads YYREEE (reference sequence). V was trimmed by 0 bases and J by 2 bases, leaving 14 bases between them. CDR3 sequence (DNA): TGTGCCAGCAGCTTGGCTGACAGGGACTATCAAGAGACCCAGTACTTC. It is translated as CASSLADRDYQETQYF.

Turning to this clonotype: At one end, the junction sequence differs from germline, possibly due to a read error. The CDR3 loop is CASSRGLADYNEQFF. The DNA of the CDR3 is TGCGCCAGCAGCCGGGGACTAGCGGATTACAATGAGCAGTTCTTC. The chain employs TRBV4-2 and TRBJ2-1, with TRBD2 identical over 11 bases. This CDR3 region has 15 residues. Germline V gives CDR1 LGHNA, CDR2 YNFKEQ.

The CDR3 here is CASSWDREDDYGYTF. The DNA of the CDR3 is TGCGCCAGCAGCTGGGACAGGGAGGACGACTATGGCTACACCTTC. The chain couples TRBV5-1 to TRBJ1-2; TRBD1 agrees at 9 bases. The CDR3 sequence is 15 residues long. Trimming took 3 bases from V and 3 from J; bases not matched to a gene: 6. Germline lookup yields CDR1 SGHRS and CDR2 YFSETQ.

On this clonotype: This may be a read error: a much more frequent sequence differs by one nucleotide. This rearrangement joins TRBV12-3 or TRBV12-4 to TRBJ2-1; D perhaps matches TRBD2 (5 bases). CDR3 size: 15 residues. Between the trimmed V and J ends, which lost 3 bases and 1 base, there was a span of 10 bases. The CDR3 DNA follows: TGTGCCAGCAGTTTCTCAAGAGGGTCCTACAATGAGCAGTTCTTC. Protein sequence: CASSFSRGSYNEQFF.

This clonotype is medium-sized. The rearrangement links TRBV19 to TRBJ2-5; the D call may be TRBD1 or TRBD2 (8 bases each). Germline CDR1 reads LNHDA; CDR2 reads SQIVND (reference sequence). V gave up 5 bases and J gave up 5 bases, with 24 bases separating them. The CDR3 is made up of 17 amino acids. The CDR3 nucleotides read TGTGCCAGTAGTTCTCTCCAGGGGGCGGGGGGTAAGGAGACCCAGTACTTC. Protein product: CASSSLQGAGGKETQYF. The complete variable domain, with remaining parts taken from reference TRBV19 and TRBJ2-5, reads DGGITQSPKYLFRKEGQNVTLSCEQNLNHDAMYWYRQDPGQGLRLIYYSQIVNDFQKGDIAEGYSVSREKKESFPLTVTSAQKNPTAFYLCASSSLQGAGGKETQYFGPGTRLLVL.

The table lists this clonotype with a few counts. This chain links TRBV20-1 with TRBJ2-1, with 9 bases fitting TRBD2. V dropped 6 bases and J dropped 3; count of bases not matched to a gene: 6. This CDR3 comprises 14 residues. The germline V gene encodes CDR1 DFQATT and CDR2 SNEGSKA (reference sequence). In nucleotides, the CDR3 is TGCAGTGCGCGGACTAGCGTGAACTACAATGAGCAGTTCTTC. It encodes CSARTSVNYNEQFF.

This clonotype is large (0.1 to 1%) by share. The gene calls are TRBV6-5 and TRBJ1-1; D is uncertain. The CDR3 covers 14 residues. Trimming stripped 6 bases from V and 0 bases from J, with 11 bases between. The germline V gene has CDR1 MNHEY and CDR2 SVGAGI. CDR3 nucleotides: TGTGCCAGCAGCCGAGACGGATTGAACACTGAAGCTTTCTTT. Translation gives CASSRDGLNTEAFF.

This clonotype was seen a few times. The rearrangement uses TRBV7-2 and TRBJ2-1, with a possible D match to TRBD1 (7 bases). CDR1 is SGHTA and CDR2 is FQGNSA in the germline V gene. The V end was cut by 5 bases, the J end by 3 bases, with 20 bases between. The CDR3 is made up of 17 amino acids. The CDR3 region has the DNA TGTGCCAGCAGCCCACCAGGGGGGCCACCCATCTACAATGAGCAGTTCTTC. Its protein product is CASSPPGGPPIYNEQFF.

This clonotype rates as large. The chain combines TRBV19 with TRBJ2-7, with 7 positions matching TRBD1. Losses at the gene ends were 5 bases for V and 3 bases for J; bases not matched to a gene: 10. The length of the CDR3 is 15 residues. From germline, CDR1 is LNHDA and CDR2 SQIVND (reference sequence). CDR3 coding DNA: TGTGCCAGTAGTGCTTCGGGACAGCCGTACTACGAGCAGTACTTC. Translating gives CASSASGQPYYEQYF.

This clonotype was counted only a few times. The chain recombines TRBV12-3 or TRBV12-4 with TRBJ1-3, with D perhaps matching TRBD1 (5 bases). The V and J ends lost 3 bases and 2 bases respectively, with 8 bases between them. The CDR3 is made up of 14 amino acids. CDR3 region: CASSFGGAGNTIYF. The CDR3 bases are TGTGCCAGCAGTTTTGGGGGGGCTGGAAACACCATATATTTT.

With regard to this clonotype: Likely a read error: the CDR3 ends without its conserved phenylalanine or tryptophan. V is TRBV20-1 and J is TRBJ1-2; 8 bases map to TRBD1. The CDR3 has 15 amino acids. J gave up 6 bases and V 0 bases, and 9 bases lay outside the gene matches. Germline V CDR1 and CDR2: DFQATT, SNEGSKA (reference sequence). The CDR3 spells CSARDAAQGANGYTY. The CDR3 DNA sequence: TGCAGTGCTAGAGACGCTGCGCAGGGGGCGAATGGCTACACCTAC.

The chain has TRBV19 and TRBJ2-2; 14 bases are a match to TRBD2. The trim removed 1 base at V and 7 bases at J, leaving 8 bases unmatched. This CDR3 contains 18 residues. From germline, CDR1 is LNHDA and CDR2 SQIVND (reference sequence). The CDR3 sequence is CASSIALGLAGGGGELFF. The CDR3 coding sequence is TGTGCCAGTAGTATAGCCCTAGGACTAGCGGGAGGTGGCGGGGAGCTGTTTTTT.

In its sample, this clonotype ranks as medium-sized. This chain joins TRBV18 and TRBJ2-5; 7 nucleotides align to TRBD1. The V segment lost 3 bases and the J segment 5 bases; nucleotides outside the gene matches: 9. Germline V gives CDR1 KGHSH, CDR2 LQKENI. There are 15 residues in the CDR3. The CDR3 is CASSPRQGKSETQYF. CDR3 nucleotides: TGTGCCAGCTCACCCCGACAGGGAAAGTCGGAGACCCAGTACTTC.

This rearrangement joins TRBV29-1 to TRBJ1-1, with a tentative D call TRBD1 (5 bases). Trimming cost V 8 bases and J 3 bases, with 10 bases left between them. Germline loops: CDR1 SQVTM, CDR2 ANQGSEA. The CDR3 is made up of 11 amino acids. CDR3 in amino acids: CSIGGDTEAFF. The DNA for the CDR3 is TGCAGCATCGGGGGGGACACTGAAGCTTTCTTT.

Judged by abundance, this clonotype is large. The rearrangement links TRBV6-2 or TRBV6-3 to TRBJ2-1, with TRBD1 identical over 7 bases. CDR3 length equals 14 residues. V was pared by 6 bases and J by 1 base, with 3 bases of the junction left unmatched. The germline V gene encodes CDR1 MNHEY and CDR2 SVGEGT. CDR3 sequence (DNA): TGTGCCAGCAGGACAGGGTGGTCCTACAATGAGCAGTTCTTC. Residues: CASRTGWSYNEQFF.

In its sample, this clonotype is large. J is TRBJ2-3 and V is TRBV6-5, with 10 bases that match TRBD2. Germline V lookup: CDR1 MNHEY, CDR2 SVGAGI. The CDR3 sequence is 15 residues long. Trimming took 3 bases from V and 3 from J; bases not matched to a gene: 3. The CDR3 protein is CASSYSGRKTDTQYF. CDR3 DNA: TGTGCCAGCAGTTATAGCGGGAGGAAGACAGATACGCAGTATTTT.

V and J are TRBV11-2 and TRBJ2-7; 7 bases are shared with TRBD1. CDR3 length equals 16 residues. CDR1 SGHAT and CDR2 FQNNGV come from the germline V gene. The trim removed 0 bases at V and 5 bases at J, leaving 10 bases unmatched. The CDR3 nucleotides are TGTGCCAGCAGCTTAGAGACAGGGCGAACATACCACGAGCAGTACTTC. Translated, it gives CASSLETGRTYHEQYF.

Worth noting for this clonotype: A read error may be the cause here, since a much bigger clone is one base away. The CDR3 DNA reads TGTGCCAGCAGTTTCAAGACAGGGTCTAGCACAGATACGCAGTATTTT. Its protein is CASSFKTGSSTDTQYF. V gene TRBV27 combines with J gene TRBJ2-3; 7 bases match TRBD1. V gave up 3 bases and J gave up 0 bases; unmatched junction bases: 6. This CDR3 spans 16 amino acids. CDR1 MNHEY and CDR2 SMNVEV come from the germline V gene (reference sequence).

This clonotype is large. The chain links TRBV6-6 to TRBJ1-2; the D gene is possibly TRBD1 (6 bases). The germline V gene has CDR1 MNHNY and CDR2 SVGAGI (reference sequence). V gave up 6 bases and J gave up 6 bases, with 20 bases separating them. The CDR3 spans 15 residues. The CDR3 region has the DNA TGTGCCAGCAGCCTACAGGGAATAGGTCTCCATGGCTACACCTTC. It yields the protein CASSLQGIGLHGYTF.

This clonotype has more than one count but fewer than ten. The V and J genes are TRBV18 and TRBJ1-1; D is unresolved. Trimming removed 3 bases from V and 1 base from J, with 9 bases in between. Germline V gene data show CDR1 as KGHSH and CDR2 as LQKENI. This CDR3 is built from 14 residues. The CDR3 is CASSPRKGNTEAFF. The CDR3 bases are TGTGCCAGCTCACCGCGGAAGGGGAACACTGAAGCTTTCTTT.

This chain connects TRBV20-1 to TRBJ2-7, with TRBD2 matching over 11 bases. V lost 6 bases to trimming and J lost 2 bases; unmatched junction nucleotides: 9. CDR1 and CDR2 from the germline V gene are DFQATT and SNEGSKA (reference sequence). The CDR3 sequence is 15 residues long. The CDR3 reads CSANTLSGRAYEQYF. The CDR3 DNA follows: TGCAGTGCGAATACCCTTAGCGGGAGGGCCTACGAGCAGTACTTC.

This clonotype is large by share. The V and J genes are TRBV6-5 and TRBJ2-3; D is undetermined. V lost 7 bases to trimming and J lost 4 bases, with 15 bases between them. Germline CDR1 MNHEY, CDR2 SVGAGI. This CDR3 has 14 residues. CDR3 residues: CASNHAGIPDTQYF. The CDR3 DNA sequence: TGTGCCAGCAACCATGCTGGCATCCCAGATACGCAGTATTTT.

The V call is TRBV5-4, the J call TRBJ2-7, with 8 bases fitting TRBD1. The CDR3 length is 14 residues. CDR1 and CDR2 (germline): SGHNT, YYREEE (reference sequence). V trimming: 4 bases; J trimming: 4 bases; junction bases outside the gene matches: 7. The CDR3 region has the DNA TGTGCCAGCAGCCGGGGACAGGCTAGATACGAGCAGTACTTC. Encoded protein: CASSRGQARYEQYF.

Turning to this clonotype: A much larger clone differs by one base, so this may be a read error. The chain carries TRBV6-5 and TRBJ1-1, with a tentative D call TRBD1 (5 bases). Germline V lookup: CDR1 MNHEY, CDR2 SVGAGI. CDR3 length: 14 amino acids. Trimming removed 7 bases at V and 3 bases at J, with 15 bases between. This CDR3 is CASIVVGGDTEAFF. The CDR3 region has the DNA TGTGCCAGCATTGTTGTGGGAGGGGACACTGAAGCTTTCTTT.

CDR3 nucleotides: TGTGCCTGGAAACTAGCGGGCGACTACAATGAGCAGTTCTTC. Encoded protein: CAWKLAGDYNEQFF. V is TRBV30 and J is TRBJ2-1; 9 bases fit TRBD2. The CDR3 consists of 14 residues. Germline loops: CDR1 GTSNPN, CDR2 SVGIG (reference sequence). Trimming removed 4 bases from V and 3 bases from J; junction bases left unmatched: 4.

Details on this clonotype: Germline and junction disagree at one end, which may indicate a read error. V gene TRBV29-1 combines with J gene TRBJ2-7; no definite D call. The CDR3 sequence is 14 residues long. CDR1 is SQVTM and CDR2 is ANQGSEA in the germline V gene. This CDR3 reads CSVVKTRANYKQYF. The CDR3 DNA reads as TGCAGCGTCGTAAAGACAAGAGCGAACTACAAGCAGTACTTC.

By frequency in the sample, this clonotype is large. This chain joins TRBV6-1 and TRBJ2-1; D call uncertain. Germline V gives CDR1 MNHNS, CDR2 SASEGT. The length of the CDR3 is 13 residues. Deletions cut 6 bases from V and 2 bases from J, with 8 bases between. In DNA, the CDR3 is TGTGCCAGCAGCATAGGACCCTACAATGAGCAGTTCTTC. Translated, it gives CASSIGPYNEQFF.

This clonotype has more than one count but fewer than ten. V is TRBV20-1 and J is TRBJ2-7, with 8 bases fitting TRBD2. The CDR3 is made up of 15 amino acids. Losses at the gene ends were 3 bases for V and 0 bases for J; bases not matched to a gene: 7. CDR1 and CDR2 from the germline V gene are DFQATT and SNEGSKA (reference sequence). CDR3 nucleotide sequence: TGCAGTGCTAGGCGGTCCAGCGGGAGCTCCTACGAGCAGTACTTC. It translates to CSARRSSGSSYEQYF.